The present entry profiles one TCR beta chain with its context. The sequence runs out 3 residues before the end of the CDR3; the remainder is reconstructed from the germline J gene. The data were taken from a study of T cells in women clearing cervical HPV infection. CDR1 is SNHLY and CDR2 is FYNNEI in the germline V gene. The CDR3 loop spans 14 amino acids. TCRdb keeps only in-frame clones here, not all; method: immunoSEQ multiplex PCR. This table holds about 35,000 clones. The material sequenced was blood buffy coat. The chain employs TRBV2 and TRBJ1-2; D may be TRBD1 (5 bases). This receptor was identified in a woman aged 18-69 years with a cervical HPV16 infection that either progressed to CIN3+ or cleared (not recorded which). This chain's CDR3 is CASSVPGSKYDYTF. Incomplete CDR3 DNA: TGTGCCAGCAGTGTGCCAGGGTCAAAATACGAC.